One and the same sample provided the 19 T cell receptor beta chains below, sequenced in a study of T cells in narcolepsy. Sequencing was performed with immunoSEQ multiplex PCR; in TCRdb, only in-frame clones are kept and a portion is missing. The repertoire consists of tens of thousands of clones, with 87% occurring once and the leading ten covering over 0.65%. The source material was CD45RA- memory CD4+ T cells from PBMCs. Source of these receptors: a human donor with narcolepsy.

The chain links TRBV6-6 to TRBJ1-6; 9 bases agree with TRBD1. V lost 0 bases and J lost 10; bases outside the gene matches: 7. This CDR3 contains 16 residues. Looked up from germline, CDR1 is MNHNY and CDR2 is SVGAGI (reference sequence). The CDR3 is CASSYSSGQGQSPLHF. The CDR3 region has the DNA TGTGCCAGCAGTTACTCCTCCGGACAGGGGCAATCACCCCTCCACTTT.

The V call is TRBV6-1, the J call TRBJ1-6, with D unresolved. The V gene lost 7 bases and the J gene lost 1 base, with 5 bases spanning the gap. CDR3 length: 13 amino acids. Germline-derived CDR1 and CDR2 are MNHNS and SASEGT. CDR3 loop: CASTVSYNSPLHF. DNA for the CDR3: TGTGCCAGCACAGTGTCCTATAATTCACCCCTCCACTTT.

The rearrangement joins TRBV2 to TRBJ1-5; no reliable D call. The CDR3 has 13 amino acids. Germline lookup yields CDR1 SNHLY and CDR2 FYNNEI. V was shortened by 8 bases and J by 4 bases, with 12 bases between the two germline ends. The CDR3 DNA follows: TGTGCCAGCCGTGCTGGGCTTAATCAGCCCCAGCATTTT. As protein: CASRAGLNQPQHF.

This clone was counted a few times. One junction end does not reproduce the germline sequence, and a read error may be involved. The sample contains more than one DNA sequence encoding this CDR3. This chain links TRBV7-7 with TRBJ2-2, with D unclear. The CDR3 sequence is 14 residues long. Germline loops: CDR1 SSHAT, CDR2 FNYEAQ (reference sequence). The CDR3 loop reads CASSLVANTGELFF. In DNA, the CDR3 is TGTGCTAGCAGCTTAGTAGCGAACACCGGGGAGCTGTTTTTT.

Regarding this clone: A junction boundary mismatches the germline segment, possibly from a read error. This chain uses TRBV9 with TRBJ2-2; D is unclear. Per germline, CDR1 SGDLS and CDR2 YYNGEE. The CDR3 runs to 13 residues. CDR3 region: CAGSFREGGELFF. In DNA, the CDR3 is TGTGCCGGCAGTTTTAGGGAAGGCGGGGAGCTGTTTTTT.

The CDR3 nucleotides are TGTGCCACCAGCAGAGCGACTAGCGGGAGTCAAGAGACCCAGTACTTC. Protein product: CATSRATSGSQETQYF. The gene calls are TRBV15 and TRBJ2-5; TRBD2 aligns across 12 bases. The CDR3 consists of 16 residues. Germline V gene sequence: CDR1 LNHNV, CDR2 YYDKDF (reference sequence). V lost 1 base, J lost 2 bases, and 2 bases stayed unmatched.

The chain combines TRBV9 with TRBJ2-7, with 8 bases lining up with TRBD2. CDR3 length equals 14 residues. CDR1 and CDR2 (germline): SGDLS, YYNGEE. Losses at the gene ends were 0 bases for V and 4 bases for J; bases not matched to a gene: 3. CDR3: CASSVASGGYEQYF. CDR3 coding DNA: TGTGCCAGCAGCGTAGCCAGCGGGGGTTACGAGCAGTACTTC.

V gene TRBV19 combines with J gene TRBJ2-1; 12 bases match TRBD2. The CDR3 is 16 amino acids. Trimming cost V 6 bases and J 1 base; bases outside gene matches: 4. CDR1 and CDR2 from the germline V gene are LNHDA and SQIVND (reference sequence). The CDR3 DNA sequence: TGTGCCAGTAGCAGGACTAGCGGGAAATCCTACAATGAGCAGTTCTTC. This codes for CASSRTSGKSYNEQFF.

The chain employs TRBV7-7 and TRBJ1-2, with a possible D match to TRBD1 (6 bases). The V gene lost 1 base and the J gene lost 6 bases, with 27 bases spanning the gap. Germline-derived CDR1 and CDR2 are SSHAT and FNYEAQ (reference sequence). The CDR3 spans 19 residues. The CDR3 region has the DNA TGTGCCAGCAGCTTAGGGCGGTGTCTTTGGGGGGCGGCTTTAGATGGCTACACCTTC. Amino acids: CASSLGRCLWGAALDGYTF.

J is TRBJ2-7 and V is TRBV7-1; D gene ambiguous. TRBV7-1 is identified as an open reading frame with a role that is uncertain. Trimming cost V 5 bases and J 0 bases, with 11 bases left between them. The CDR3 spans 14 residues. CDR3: CASSTPTASYEQYF. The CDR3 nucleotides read TGTGCCAGCAGCACCCCGACGGCCTCCTACGAGCAGTACTTC.

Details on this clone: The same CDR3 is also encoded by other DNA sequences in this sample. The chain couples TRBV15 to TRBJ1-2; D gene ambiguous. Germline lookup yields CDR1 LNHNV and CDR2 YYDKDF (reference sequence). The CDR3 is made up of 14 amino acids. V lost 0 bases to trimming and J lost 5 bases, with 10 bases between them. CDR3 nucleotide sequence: TGTGCCACCAGCAGAGATCGGCAGGCGTATGGCTACACCTTC. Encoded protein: CATSRDRQAYGYTF.

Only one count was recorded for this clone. Here the CDR3 DNA reads TGTGCCAGCAGTTACCAGGGGAGGGGAGGTCAGCCCCAGCATTTT. Encoded protein: CASSYQGRGGQPQHF. The rearrangement joins TRBV28 to TRBJ1-5; tentative D call: TRBD1 (6 bases). The CDR3 runs to 15 residues. V lost 4 bases to trimming and J lost 6 bases, with 16 bases between them. Germline V lookup: CDR1 MDHEN, CDR2 SYDVKM.

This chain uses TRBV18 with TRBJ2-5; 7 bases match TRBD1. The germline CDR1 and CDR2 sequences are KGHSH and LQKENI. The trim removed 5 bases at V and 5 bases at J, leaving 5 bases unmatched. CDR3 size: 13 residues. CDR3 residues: CASSEDRLETQYF. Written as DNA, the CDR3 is TGTGCCAGCTCAGAGGACAGGCTTGAGACCCAGTACTTC.

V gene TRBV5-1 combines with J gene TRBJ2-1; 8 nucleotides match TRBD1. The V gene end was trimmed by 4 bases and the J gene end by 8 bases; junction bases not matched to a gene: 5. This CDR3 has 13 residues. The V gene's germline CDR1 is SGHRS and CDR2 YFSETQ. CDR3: CASSPDRDDEQFF. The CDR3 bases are TGCGCCAGCAGCCCGGACAGGGACGATGAGCAGTTCTTC.

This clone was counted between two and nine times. In DNA form, the CDR3 reads TGTGCCAGCACCGAAGGGATCTACTCTGGAAACACCATATATTTT. Translated: CASTEGIYSGNTIYF. The rearrangement links TRBV6-1 to TRBJ1-3; D gene uncertain. Deletions cut 7 bases from V and 0 bases from J, with 13 bases between. The length of the CDR3 is 15 residues. Germline lookup yields CDR1 MNHNS and CDR2 SASEGT.

CDR3 in DNA: TGTGCCAGCAGCCTCGGACAGGCGACCATGAACACTGAAGCTTTCTTT. Translating gives CASSLGQATMNTEAFF. The chain employs TRBV5-6 and TRBJ1-1; 7 bases map to TRBD1. CDR1 and CDR2 (germline): SGHDT, YYEEEE. The V segment lost 4 bases and the J segment 0 bases; nucleotides outside the gene matches: 9. The CDR3 loop spans 16 amino acids.

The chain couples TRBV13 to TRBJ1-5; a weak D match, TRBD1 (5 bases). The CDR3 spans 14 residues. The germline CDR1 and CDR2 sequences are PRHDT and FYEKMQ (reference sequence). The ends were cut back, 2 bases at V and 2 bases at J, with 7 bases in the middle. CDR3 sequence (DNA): TGTGCCAGCAGCTTAAGGGGAGGCAATCAGCCCCAGCATTTT. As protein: CASSLRGGNQPQHF.

The CDR3 bases are TGTGCCAGCAGCTCGATTGGGACAGGGAACTACGAGCAGTACTTC. It is translated as CASSSIGTGNYEQYF. V and J are TRBV7-2 and TRBJ2-7; 9 bases agree with TRBD1. The J segment lost 3 bases and the V segment lost 4 bases, leaving 7 bases of the junction unmatched. The CDR3 is 15 amino acids. The germline CDR1 and CDR2 sequences are SGHTA and FQGNSA.

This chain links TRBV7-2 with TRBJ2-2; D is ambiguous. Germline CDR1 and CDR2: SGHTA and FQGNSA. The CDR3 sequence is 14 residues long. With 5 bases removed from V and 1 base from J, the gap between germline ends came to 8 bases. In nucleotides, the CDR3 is TGTGCCAGCAGCCCCCAGGTGAACACCGGGGAGCTGTTTTTT. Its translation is CASSPQVNTGELFF.